Following are 14 T cell receptor beta chains from one sample sequenced in a study of circulating CD8 cells and anti-PD-1 response in melanoma. Live CD3+CD8+TCRalphabeta+ cells were sorted into four subsets by PD-1 and/or TIGIT. Each library started from 15 ng of total RNA using the QIAseq Immune Repertoire TCR panel. Each CDR3 protein gets one entry after TCRdb re-called the reads with MiXCR. The repertoire includes around 350 distinct CDR3 sequences, roughly an eighth of them detected once, and 60% to 65% sits in the top ten. Sequencing used CD8+ T cells from PBMCs, obtained at baseline or after one month of anti-PD-1 therapy (not recorded which). These receptors originate from a human donor with melanoma.

Relative to its sample, this clonotype is medium-sized. The chain carries TRBV27 and TRBJ2-7; D call uncertain. The germline V gene has CDR1 MNHEY and CDR2 SMNVEV (reference sequence). The ends were cut back, 3 bases at V and 2 bases at J, with 8 bases in the middle. The CDR3 runs to 13 residues. The CDR3 nucleotides are TGTGCCAGCAGTTTTACGGTAGCCTACGAGCAGTACTTC. This gives the protein CASSFTVAYEQYF.

This clonotype is labeled medium-sized (0.01 to 0.1%). The J gene is TRBJ2-7, the V gene TRBV18; D may correspond to TRBD1 or TRBD2 (6 bases each). This CDR3 has 13 amino acids. The V gene lost 5 bases and the J gene lost 5 bases, with 13 bases spanning the gap. Germline assignment: CDR1 KGHSH and CDR2 LQKENI. CDR3 region: CASSIQGGHEQYF. The CDR3 DNA reads as TGTGCCAGCTCAATACAGGGAGGCCACGAGCAGTACTTC.

The V call is TRBV5-5, the J call TRBJ2-1; D is unclear. Germline loops: CDR1 SGHKS, CDR2 YYEKEE (reference sequence). This CDR3 contains 11 residues. V shed 4 bases and J shed 9 bases, with 8 bases lying between them. CDR3 in amino acids: CASSERREQFF. CDR3 sequence (DNA): TGTGCCAGCAGCGAGCGACGTGAGCAGTTCTTC.

Within the sample, this clonotype is large. The CDR3 nucleotides read TGTGCCAGCAGACCCATAGACAGGGGGGACAACGAGCAGTACTTC. It codes for CASRPIDRGDNEQYF. The rearrangement joins TRBV11-2 to TRBJ2-7; 9 bases map to TRBD1. Germline trimming cut 6 bases from V and 5 bases from J; bases unmatched to any gene: 11. CDR1 is SGHAT and CDR2 is FQNNGV in the germline V gene. This CDR3 is 15 amino acids long. The variable domain in full, completed from reference TRBV11-2 and TRBJ2-7, reads EAGVAQSPRYKIIEKRQSVAFWCNPISGHATLYWYQQILGQGPKLLIQFQNNGVVDDSQLPKDRFSAERLKGVDSTLKIQPAKLEDSAVYLCASRPIDRGDNEQYFGPGTRLTVT.

On this clonotype: This may be a read error, as it is one base from a much larger clone. The V call is TRBV2, the J call TRBJ2-6; D possibly corresponds to TRBD1 (5 bases). This CDR3 spans 17 amino acids. CDR1 and CDR2 from the germline V gene are SNHLY and FYNNEI. The CDR3 bases are TGTGCCAGCAGTGAACCGGGTCTTTCCTCTGGGGCCGACGTCCTGACTTTC. Translated, it gives CASSEPGLSSGADVLTF.

This clonotype was seen only once. V is TRBV7-3 and J is TRBJ2-3, with D possibly matching TRBD2 (6 bases). The CDR3 runs 15 residues. The V gene lost 5 bases and the J gene lost 0 bases, with 12 bases spanning the gap. The germline V gene encodes CDR1 SGHTA and CDR2 FQGTGA. The CDR3 reads CASSRLDASTDTQYF. The CDR3 DNA follows: TGTGCCAGCAGCAGACTAGACGCTAGCACAGATACGCAGTATTTT. Together with reference TRBV7-3 and TRBJ2-3, the CDR3 gives the full variable domain: GAGVSQTPSNKVTEKGKYVELRCDPISGHTALYWYRQSLGQGPEFLIYFQGTGAADDSGLPNDRFFAVRPEGSVSTLKIQRTERGDSAVYLCASSRLDASTDTQYFGPGTRLTVL.

This clonotype is large by share. The chain recombines TRBV7-3 with TRBJ2-5, with 9 positions matching TRBD1. Germline CDR1 is SGHTA and CDR2 is FQGTGA. The CDR3 sequence is 14 residues long. Losses at the gene ends were 5 bases for V and 5 bases for J; bases not matched to a gene: 6. The DNA for the CDR3 is TGTGCCAGCAGCGCCGGGACAGGGAAGGAGACCCAGTACTTC. Translating gives CASSAGTGKETQYF.

This clonotype showed up just a few times. This chain joins TRBV20-1 and TRBJ2-1; 10 nucleotides match TRBD1. V gave up 3 bases and J gave up 2 bases; unmatched junction bases: 7. This CDR3 contains 16 residues. Germline CDR1 DFQATT, CDR2 SNEGSKA (reference sequence). CDR3 loop: CSARDEGQGTYNEQFF. The CDR3 DNA follows: TGCAGTGCTAGGGACGAGGGACAGGGGACCTACAATGAGCAGTTCTTC.

This clonotype has a handful of counts. The rearrangement joins TRBV28 to TRBJ2-7; 8 bases align to TRBD1. The J segment lost 2 bases and the V segment lost 5 bases, leaving 5 bases of the junction unmatched. Germline V gene sequence: CDR1 MDHEN, CDR2 SYDVKM. The CDR3 length is 14 residues. In DNA, the CDR3 is TGTGCCAGCAGTCCCACAGGGGGGACCTACGAGCAGTACTTC. This codes for CASSPTGGTYEQYF.

By sample fraction, this clonotype is medium-sized. The rearrangement links TRBV2 to TRBJ2-3, with TRBD2 matching over 14 bases. The V gene end was trimmed by 6 bases and the J gene end by 2 bases; junction bases not matched to a gene: 4. The CDR3 sequence is 16 residues long. Germline CDR1 is SNHLY and CDR2 is FYNNEI. The CDR3 DNA follows: TGTGCCAGCAGGAGGACTAGCGGGAGGTTCACAGATACGCAGTATTTT. This sequence encodes CASRRTSGRFTDTQYF.

This clonotype is medium-sized within its sample. This chain uses TRBV14 with TRBJ2-1; TRBD2 aligns across 8 bases. V shed 4 bases and J 8 bases; nucleotides not matched to a gene: 13. This CDR3 spans 16 amino acids. CDR1 is SGHDN, CDR2 FVKESK, per germline. CDR3: CASSRRAGASAHEQFF. The CDR3 nucleotides are TGTGCCAGCAGCCGGCGAGCGGGAGCGTCGGCCCATGAGCAGTTCTTC.

This clonotype is labeled as medium-sized (0.01 to 0.1%). The rearrangement uses TRBV27 and TRBJ2-7, with unresolved D. Trimming removed 6 bases at V and 4 bases at J, with 13 bases between. The CDR3 loop spans 13 amino acids. Germline V lookup: CDR1 MNHEY, CDR2 SMNVEV (reference sequence). DNA of the CDR3: TGTGCCAGCAGCCCAACAGTTGAATACGAGCAGTACTTC. Translation gives CASSPTVEYEQYF.

This clonotype was recorded a few times. The gene calls are TRBV28 and TRBJ2-3; 7 bases line up with TRBD2. Germline V gene lookup returns CDR1 MDHEN and CDR2 SYDVKM. This CDR3 comprises 18 residues. J was trimmed by 4 bases and V by 6 bases; bases with no gene match: 19. CDR3 DNA: TGTGCCAGCAGCCCGCTTCCTTCTATTTCGGGGGGACCAGATACGCAGTATTTT. Translated: CASSPLPSISGGPDTQYF.

This clonotype is categorized as large (0.1 to 1%). This chain connects TRBV7-2 to TRBJ2-3; D not certain. Germline assignment: CDR1 SGHTA and CDR2 FQGNSA. The CDR3 has 14 amino acids. V was trimmed by 6 bases and J by 2 bases, leaving 12 bases between them. For the CDR3, the DNA is TGTGCCAGCAGTCACTCCCGGACCACAGATACGCAGTATTTT. Translated: CASSHSRTTDTQYF.